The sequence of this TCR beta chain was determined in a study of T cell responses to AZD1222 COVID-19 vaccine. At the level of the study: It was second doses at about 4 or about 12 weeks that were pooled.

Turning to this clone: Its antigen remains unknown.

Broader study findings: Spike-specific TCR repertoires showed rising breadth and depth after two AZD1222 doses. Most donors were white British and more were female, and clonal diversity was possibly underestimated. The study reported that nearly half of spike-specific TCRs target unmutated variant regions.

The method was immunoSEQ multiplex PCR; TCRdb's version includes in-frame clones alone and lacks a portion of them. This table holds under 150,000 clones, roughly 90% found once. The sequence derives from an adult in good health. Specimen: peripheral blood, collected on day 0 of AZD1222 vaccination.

The CDR3 nucleotides read TGTGCCAGTAGTACGGGGACGGCGCACACAGATACGCAGTATTTT. Its protein is CASSTGTAHTDTQYF. The chain recombines TRBV19 with TRBJ2-3, with D perhaps assigned TRBD1 or TRBD2 (5 bases each). This CDR3 region has 15 residues. In germline, CDR1 is LNHDA, CDR2 SQIVND (reference sequence). Trimming took off 4 bases at V and 2 bases at J, with 13 bases between the two ends.